These T cell receptor beta chains were read from a single sample in a study of blood T cell repertoires in COVID-19. Assay used: immunoSEQ multiplex PCR; TCRdb lists only in-frame clones, some missing. The sample contains around 64,000 clones, 70% to 90% of which appear only once. The specimen sequenced was peripheral blood. These receptors were taken from a man aged 30-40 years with acute or convalescent COVID-19. Each CDR3 is given with its conserved first and last residue. Each record gives: J gene, V gene, D gene, clone size, CDR3 length, CDR3 DNA, CDR3 protein. A D gene is named only where the DNA matches it firmly. Clone size is given for some rows only: seen once, a few or many times, or a class if the clone is expanded.

J gene: TRBJ2-7
V gene: TRBV19
D gene: TRBD1
clone size: NA
CDR3 length: 15
CDR3 DNA: TGTGCCAGTAGTATTGGAGGACAGGGAAACTACGAGCAGTACTTC
CDR3 protein: CASSIGGQGNYEQYF

J gene: TRBJ2-3
V gene: TRBV5-1
D gene: TRBD1
clone size: NA
CDR3 length: 15
CDR3 DNA: TGCGCCAGCAGCTTGTGGACAGGACCCACAGATACGCAGTATTTT
CDR3 protein: CASSLWTGPTDTQYF

J gene: TRBJ1-1
V gene: TRBV7-9
D gene: NA
clone size: NA
CDR3 length: 12
CDR3 DNA: TGTGCCAGCAGCAACGGACAGAAAGAAGCTTTCTTT
CDR3 protein: CASSNGQKEAFF

J gene: TRBJ1-6
V gene: TRBV7-2
D gene: TRBD1
clone size: NA
CDR3 length: 16
CDR3 DNA: TGTGCCAGCAGCTTAGTCGCGGGACAGGGGGATTCACCCCTCCACTTT
CDR3 protein: CASSLVAGQGDSPLHF

J gene: TRBJ2-3
V gene: TRBV12-5
D gene: TRBD2
clone size: NA
CDR3 length: 16
CDR3 DNA: TGTGCTAGTGGTTTCGGGACTAGCGGGGGGCCAGATACGCAGTATTTT
CDR3 protein: CASGFGTSGGPDTQYF

J gene: TRBJ1-3
V gene: TRBV7-9
D gene: TRBD1
clone size: NA
CDR3 length: 15
CDR3 DNA: TGTGCCAGCAGCTTAGGGGACAGCTCTGGAAACACCATATATTTT
CDR3 protein: CASSLGDSSGNTIYF

J gene: TRBJ2-7
V gene: TRBV19
D gene: TRBD2
clone size: NA
CDR3 length: 15
CDR3 DNA: TGTGCCAGTAGTAGAGGGACTAGCGTGGCCTACGAGCAGTACTTC
CDR3 protein: CASSRGTSVAYEQYF

J gene: TRBJ1-2
V gene: TRBV6-2/TRBV6-3
D gene: NA
clone size: once
CDR3 length: 15
CDR3 DNA: TGTGCCAGCAGTTACACCCAGGGGACCACCTATGGCTACACCTTC
CDR3 protein: CASSYTQGTTYGYTF

J gene: TRBJ1-1
V gene: TRBV4-3
D gene: TRBD1
clone size: NA
CDR3 length: 14
CDR3 DNA: TGCGCCAGCAGCCAAGCGACAGGGAGGACTGAAGCTTTCTTT
CDR3 protein: CASSQATGRTEAFF

J gene: TRBJ1-4
V gene: TRBV30
D gene: TRBD1
clone size: NA
CDR3 length: 17
CDR3 DNA: TGTGCCTGGAGTGTTTTTGGACAGGGTGGAACTAATGAAAAACTGTTTTTT
CDR3 protein: CAWSVFGQGGTNEKLFF

J gene: TRBJ1-3
V gene: TRBV7-2
D gene: NA
clone size: once
CDR3 length: 13
CDR3 DNA: TGTGCCAGCAGTTTTGGCTGGGGAAACACCATATATTTT
CDR3 protein: CASSFGWGNTIYF

J gene: TRBJ2-5
V gene: TRBV7-9
D gene: TRBD2
clone size: NA
CDR3 length: 14
CDR3 DNA: TGTGCCAGCAGCTTAGTAAGGGGAGGGAAGACCCAGTACTTC
CDR3 protein: CASSLVRGGKTQYF